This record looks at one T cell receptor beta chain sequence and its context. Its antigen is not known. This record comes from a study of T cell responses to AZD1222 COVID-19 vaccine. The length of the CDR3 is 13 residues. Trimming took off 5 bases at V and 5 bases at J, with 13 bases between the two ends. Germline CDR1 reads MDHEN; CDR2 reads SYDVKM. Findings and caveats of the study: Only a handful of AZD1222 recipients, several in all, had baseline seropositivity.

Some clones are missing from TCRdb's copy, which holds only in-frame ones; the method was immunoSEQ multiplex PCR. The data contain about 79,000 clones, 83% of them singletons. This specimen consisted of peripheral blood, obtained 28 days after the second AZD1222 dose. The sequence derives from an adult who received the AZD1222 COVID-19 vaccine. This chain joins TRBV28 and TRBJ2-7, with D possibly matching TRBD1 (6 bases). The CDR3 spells CASSTTGAHEQYF. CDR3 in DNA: TGTGCCAGCAGTACGACAGGAGCCCACGAGCAGTACTTC.